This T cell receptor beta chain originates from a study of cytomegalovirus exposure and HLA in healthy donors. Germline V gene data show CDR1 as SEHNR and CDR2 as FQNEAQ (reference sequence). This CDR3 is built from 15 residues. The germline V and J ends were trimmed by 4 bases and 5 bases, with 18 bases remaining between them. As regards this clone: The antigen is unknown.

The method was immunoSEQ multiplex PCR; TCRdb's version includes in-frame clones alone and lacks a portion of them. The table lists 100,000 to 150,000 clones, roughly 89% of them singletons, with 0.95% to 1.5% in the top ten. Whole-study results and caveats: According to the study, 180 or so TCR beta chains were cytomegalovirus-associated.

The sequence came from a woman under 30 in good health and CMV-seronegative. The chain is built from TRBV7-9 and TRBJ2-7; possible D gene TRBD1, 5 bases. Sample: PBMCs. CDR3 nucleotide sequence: TGTGCCAGCAGCTCCCAAGCTCTAGTAGGGGACGAGCAGTACTTC. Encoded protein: CASSSQALVGDEQYF.